The next 10 T cell receptor beta chains were all read from a single sample in a study of T cells in Graves' hyperthyroidism and ophthalmopathy. Amplified regions were TCR beta CDR3 sequences from RNA transcripts. HTBI primers drove first-round RT-PCR of the TCR CDR3. Each CDR3 protein is one row after TCRdb ran MiXCR on the multiplex PCR reads. The data show a few hundred thousand distinct CDR3 sequences, more than 12% seen once. Specimen: blood. These receptor sequences come from a woman aged 25 to 39 with Graves' hyperthyroidism.

This clonotype was counted at least ten times. V gene TRBV3-1 combines with J gene TRBJ2-5, with 7 bases lining up with TRBD2. The CDR3 is 15 amino acids. V shed 1 base and J 4 bases; nucleotides not matched to a gene: 6. CDR1 and CDR2 (germline): LGHDT, YNNKEL (reference sequence). This CDR3 is CASSQVGAGRETQYF. The CDR3 nucleotides read TGTGCCAGCAGCCAAGTAGGAGCGGGACGAGAGACCCAGTACTTC.

The chain employs TRBV20-1 and TRBJ2-2, with 7 bases that match TRBD2. The CDR3 totals 15 residues. Germline assignment: CDR1 DFQATT and CDR2 SNEGSKA (reference sequence). V lost 5 bases to trimming and J lost 8 bases; unmatched junction nucleotides: 14. CDR3: CSALVAGMEVGELFF. CDR3 DNA: TGCAGTGCTCTGGTAGCGGGCATGGAGGTGGGGGAGCTGTTTTTT.

This clonotype was seen repeatedly, ten times or more. V gene TRBV5-6 combines with J gene TRBJ2-7; D possibly corresponds to TRBD1 (5 bases). Germline CDR1 is SGHDT and CDR2 is YYEEEE. The V end was cut by 5 bases, the J end by 1 base, with 10 bases between. The CDR3 is 13 amino acids. This CDR3 is CASSFPGSYEQYF. The CDR3 DNA reads as TGTGCCAGCAGTTTCCCAGGGTCCTACGAGCAGTACTTC.

This clonotype was observed at least ten times. The chain employs TRBV11-2 and TRBJ2-7; maybe TRBD2 (5 bases). This CDR3 comprises 14 residues. Germline loops: CDR1 SGHAT, CDR2 FQNNGV. V dropped 3 bases and J dropped 5 bases, with 14 bases sitting between them. The CDR3 region is CASSLEPSGNEQYF. The CDR3 region has the DNA TGTGCCAGCAGCTTGGAACCGTCCGGGAACGAGCAGTACTTC. The full variable domain, with the rest looked up from reference TRBV11-2 and TRBJ2-7, is EAGVAQSPRYKIIEKRQSVAFWCNPISGHATLYWYQQILGQGPKLLIQFQNNGVVDDSQLPKDRFSAERLKGVDSTLKIQPAKLEDSAVYLCASSLEPSGNEQYFGPGTRLTVT.

This clonotype came up many times. The chain joins TRBV27 to TRBJ2-7; D perhaps matches TRBD1 (5 bases). CDR1 is MNHEY and CDR2 is SMNVEV in the germline V gene (reference sequence). V was clipped by 3 bases and J by 3 bases, with 9 bases between them. The CDR3 has 13 amino acids. The CDR3: CASSLAGNYEQYF. The CDR3 coding sequence is TGTGCCAGCAGTTTGGCAGGGAACTACGAGCAGTACTTC.

On this clonotype: This may arise from a read error, as a much more abundant clone is one base away. This likely comes from a read error, as the CDR3 has no conserved phenylalanine or tryptophan at its end. This chain uses TRBV27 with TRBJ2-7, with D hard to call. The ends were cut back, 7 bases at V and 0 bases at J, with 16 bases in the middle. Per the germline V gene, CDR1 is MNHEY and CDR2 is SMNVEV (reference sequence). This CDR3 spans 15 amino acids. In nucleotides, the CDR3 is TGTGCCAGCACCCTCCGGCAGGATGGCTCCTACGAGCAGTACCTC. Residues: CASTLRQDGSYEQYL.

Many counts were recorded for this clonotype. The chain couples TRBV6-5 to TRBJ2-3, with D perhaps matching TRBD2 (6 bases). CDR1 and CDR2 (germline): MNHEY, SVGAGI. Between the trimmed V and J ends, which lost 1 base and 0 bases, there was a span of 8 bases. This CDR3 spans 15 amino acids. DNA of the CDR3: TGTGCCAGCAGTTACTTGGGGGGTAGCACAGATACGCAGTATTTT. Translated, it gives CASSYLGGSTDTQYF.

This clonotype occurred many times. V gene TRBV11-2 combines with J gene TRBJ2-7; the D is unclear. Germline V lookup: CDR1 SGHAT, CDR2 FQNNGV. With 2 bases removed from V and 5 bases from J, the gap between germline ends came to 7 bases. This CDR3 contains 12 residues. CDR3 sequence: CASSLRFNEQYF. The CDR3 region has the DNA TGTGCCAGCAGCTTAAGGTTTAACGAGCAGTACTTC.

This clonotype was picked up one time. This may arise from a read error, as a much more abundant clone is one base away. The rearrangement links TRBV11-2 to TRBJ2-1; TRBD2 aligns across 9 bases. The junction had 11 bases not matched to a gene; V was cut back by 1 base and J by 10 bases. This CDR3 is built from 16 residues. Germline V gives CDR1 SGHAT, CDR2 FQNNGV. The CDR3 here is CASSLGSWREGSEQFF. In DNA form, the CDR3 reads TGTGCCAGCAGCTTAGGTTCTTGGCGGGAGGGTTCCGAGCAGTTCTTC.

The chain joins TRBV19 to TRBJ2-7; a weak D match, TRBD1 (5 bases). Germline assignment: CDR1 LNHDA and CDR2 SQIVND (reference sequence). The CDR3 contains 11 residues. Trimming cost V 4 bases and J 6 bases, with 7 bases left between them. The chain's CDR3 is CASSTGLEQYF. For the CDR3, the DNA is TGTGCCAGTAGTACAGGGCTCGAGCAGTACTTC.